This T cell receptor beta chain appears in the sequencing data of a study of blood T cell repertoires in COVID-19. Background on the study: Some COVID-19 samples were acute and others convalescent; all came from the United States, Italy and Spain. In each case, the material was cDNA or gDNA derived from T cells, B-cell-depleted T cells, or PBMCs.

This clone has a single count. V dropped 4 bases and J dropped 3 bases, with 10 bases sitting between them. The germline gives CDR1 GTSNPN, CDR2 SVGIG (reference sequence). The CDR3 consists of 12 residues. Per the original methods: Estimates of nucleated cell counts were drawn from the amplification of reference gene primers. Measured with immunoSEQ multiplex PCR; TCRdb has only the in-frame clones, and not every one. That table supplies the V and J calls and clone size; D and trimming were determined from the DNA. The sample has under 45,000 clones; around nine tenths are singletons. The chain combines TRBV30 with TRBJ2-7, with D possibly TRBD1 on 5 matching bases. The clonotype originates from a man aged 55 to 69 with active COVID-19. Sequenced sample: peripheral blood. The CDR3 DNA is TGTGCCTGGAAAGGAGACAGCTACGAGCAGTACTTC. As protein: CAWKGDSYEQYF.